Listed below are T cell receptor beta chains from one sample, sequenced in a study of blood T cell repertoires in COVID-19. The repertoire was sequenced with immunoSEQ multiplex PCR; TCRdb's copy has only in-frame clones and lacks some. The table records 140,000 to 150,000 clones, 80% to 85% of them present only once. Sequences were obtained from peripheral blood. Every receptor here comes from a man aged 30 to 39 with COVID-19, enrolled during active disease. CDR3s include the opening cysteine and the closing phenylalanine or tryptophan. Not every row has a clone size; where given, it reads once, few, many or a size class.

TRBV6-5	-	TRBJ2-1	CASSYLSGEVGEQFF
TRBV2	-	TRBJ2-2	CASSGTSGPATGELFF
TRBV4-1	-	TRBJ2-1	CASRPGREGDEQFF
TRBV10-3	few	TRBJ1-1	CANRREASLNTEAFF
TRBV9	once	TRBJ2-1	CASRTSGKNNEQFF
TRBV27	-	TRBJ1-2	CASSLTAVNYGYTF
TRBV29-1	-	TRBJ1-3	CSVGGSTGAGNTIYF
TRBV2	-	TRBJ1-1	CASNTRPGEAFF
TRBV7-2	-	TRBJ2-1	CASSLAATSGNEQFF
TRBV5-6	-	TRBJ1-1	CASSRLGRKNTEAFF
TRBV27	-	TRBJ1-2	CASSLKGANYGYTF
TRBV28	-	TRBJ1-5	CASRAPGQPQHF
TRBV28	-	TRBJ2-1	CASDSTAQDEQFF
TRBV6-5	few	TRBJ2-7	CASRGTSGYEQYF
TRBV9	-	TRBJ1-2	CASSETLTGNYGYTF
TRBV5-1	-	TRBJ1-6	CASSPGRENSPLHF
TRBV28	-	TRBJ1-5	CASRATGARLGRNQPQHF
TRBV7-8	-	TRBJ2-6	CASSLGTVSSGANVLTF
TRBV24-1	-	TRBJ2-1	CATSEGGSGNHNEQFF
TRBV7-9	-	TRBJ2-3	CASSLGTGNTDTQYF
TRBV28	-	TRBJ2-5	CASSLVGSSRETQYF
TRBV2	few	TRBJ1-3	CASSAVEAGNTIYF
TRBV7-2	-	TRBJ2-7	CASSLGAGLAGGREQYF
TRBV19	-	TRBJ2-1	CASTNLAGGWNEQFF
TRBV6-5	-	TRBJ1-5	CASQTGGNQPQHF
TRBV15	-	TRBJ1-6	CATSTDRGPYNSPLHF
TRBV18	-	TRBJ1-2	CASSQNRGSNYGYTF
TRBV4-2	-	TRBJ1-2	CASSQHPDSVNYGYTF
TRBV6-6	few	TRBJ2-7	CASSYSRRPRDEQYF
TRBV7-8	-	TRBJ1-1	CASSPTGDTEAFF
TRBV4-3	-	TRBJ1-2	CASSQETGEYGYTF
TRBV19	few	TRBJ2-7	CASSITGSSYEQYF
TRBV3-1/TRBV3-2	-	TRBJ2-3	CASSQGGGRAADTQYF
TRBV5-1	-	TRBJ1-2	CASSPGDYGYTF
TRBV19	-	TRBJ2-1	CASSIGEGYNEQFF
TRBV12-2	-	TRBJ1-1	CASRLAPRQGGTEAFF
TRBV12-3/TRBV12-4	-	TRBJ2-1	CASSLGIGTGKIF
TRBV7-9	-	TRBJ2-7	CASSLMDSYEQYF
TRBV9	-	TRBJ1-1	CASSVATGSNTEAFF
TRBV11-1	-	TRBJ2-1	CASSLAESYNEQFF
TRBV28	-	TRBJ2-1	CASSGDRPPYNEQFF
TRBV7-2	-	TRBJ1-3	CASSPGSAGNTIYF
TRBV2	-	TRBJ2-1	CASRFPGHNEQFF
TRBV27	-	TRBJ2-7	CASSPPCEQYF
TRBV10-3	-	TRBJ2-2	CAISERTSGSGEAGELFF
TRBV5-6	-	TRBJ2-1	CASSFGASGSFRDEQFF
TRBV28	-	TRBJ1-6	CASSLSLGVQINSPLHF
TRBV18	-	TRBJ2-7	CASSPRAHSYEQYF
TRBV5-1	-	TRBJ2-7	CASSLSSGNYEQYF